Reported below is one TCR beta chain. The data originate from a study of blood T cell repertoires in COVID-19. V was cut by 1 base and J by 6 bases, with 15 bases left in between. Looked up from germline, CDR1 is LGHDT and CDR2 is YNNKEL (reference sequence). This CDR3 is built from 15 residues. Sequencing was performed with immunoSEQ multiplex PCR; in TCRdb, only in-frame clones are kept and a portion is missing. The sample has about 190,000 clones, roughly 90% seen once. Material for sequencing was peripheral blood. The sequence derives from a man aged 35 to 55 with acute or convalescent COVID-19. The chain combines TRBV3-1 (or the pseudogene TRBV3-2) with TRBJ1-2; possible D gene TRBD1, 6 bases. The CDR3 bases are TGTGCCAGCAGCCAAGGATCACAGGGAGCCCATGGCTACACCTTC. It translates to CASSQGSQGAHGYTF.